This T cell receptor beta chain was recovered during a study of cytomegalovirus exposure and HLA in healthy donors. Study results and limitations: The records held CMV serostatus as the only immune exposure information. A cluster of highly shared sequence variants was likely a sequencing artifact.

13 Jbeta primers and 60 Vbeta primers were used for the PCR. Produced via immunoSEQ multiplex PCR; TCRdb's table is partial and in-frame only. The sample includes around 160,000 clones, around 79% of them seen just once. This CDR3 is 19 amino acids long. Germline loops: CDR1 SGHTS, CDR2 YDEGEE. Germline trimming cut 4 bases from V and 4 bases from J; bases unmatched to any gene: 21. Worth noting for this clone: Its cognate antigen is unknown.

The sequence was collected from a man aged 50 to 59 in good health and CMV-seropositive. The sequencing input was PBMCs. V gene TRBV5-8 combines with J gene TRBJ1-2; TRBD1 matches at 8 bases. CDR3 nucleotides: TGTGCCAGCAGCGAAAGAATGGGACAGGCGGATTCAACCGTCTATGGCTACACCTTC. Amino acids: CASSERMGQADSTVYGYTF.